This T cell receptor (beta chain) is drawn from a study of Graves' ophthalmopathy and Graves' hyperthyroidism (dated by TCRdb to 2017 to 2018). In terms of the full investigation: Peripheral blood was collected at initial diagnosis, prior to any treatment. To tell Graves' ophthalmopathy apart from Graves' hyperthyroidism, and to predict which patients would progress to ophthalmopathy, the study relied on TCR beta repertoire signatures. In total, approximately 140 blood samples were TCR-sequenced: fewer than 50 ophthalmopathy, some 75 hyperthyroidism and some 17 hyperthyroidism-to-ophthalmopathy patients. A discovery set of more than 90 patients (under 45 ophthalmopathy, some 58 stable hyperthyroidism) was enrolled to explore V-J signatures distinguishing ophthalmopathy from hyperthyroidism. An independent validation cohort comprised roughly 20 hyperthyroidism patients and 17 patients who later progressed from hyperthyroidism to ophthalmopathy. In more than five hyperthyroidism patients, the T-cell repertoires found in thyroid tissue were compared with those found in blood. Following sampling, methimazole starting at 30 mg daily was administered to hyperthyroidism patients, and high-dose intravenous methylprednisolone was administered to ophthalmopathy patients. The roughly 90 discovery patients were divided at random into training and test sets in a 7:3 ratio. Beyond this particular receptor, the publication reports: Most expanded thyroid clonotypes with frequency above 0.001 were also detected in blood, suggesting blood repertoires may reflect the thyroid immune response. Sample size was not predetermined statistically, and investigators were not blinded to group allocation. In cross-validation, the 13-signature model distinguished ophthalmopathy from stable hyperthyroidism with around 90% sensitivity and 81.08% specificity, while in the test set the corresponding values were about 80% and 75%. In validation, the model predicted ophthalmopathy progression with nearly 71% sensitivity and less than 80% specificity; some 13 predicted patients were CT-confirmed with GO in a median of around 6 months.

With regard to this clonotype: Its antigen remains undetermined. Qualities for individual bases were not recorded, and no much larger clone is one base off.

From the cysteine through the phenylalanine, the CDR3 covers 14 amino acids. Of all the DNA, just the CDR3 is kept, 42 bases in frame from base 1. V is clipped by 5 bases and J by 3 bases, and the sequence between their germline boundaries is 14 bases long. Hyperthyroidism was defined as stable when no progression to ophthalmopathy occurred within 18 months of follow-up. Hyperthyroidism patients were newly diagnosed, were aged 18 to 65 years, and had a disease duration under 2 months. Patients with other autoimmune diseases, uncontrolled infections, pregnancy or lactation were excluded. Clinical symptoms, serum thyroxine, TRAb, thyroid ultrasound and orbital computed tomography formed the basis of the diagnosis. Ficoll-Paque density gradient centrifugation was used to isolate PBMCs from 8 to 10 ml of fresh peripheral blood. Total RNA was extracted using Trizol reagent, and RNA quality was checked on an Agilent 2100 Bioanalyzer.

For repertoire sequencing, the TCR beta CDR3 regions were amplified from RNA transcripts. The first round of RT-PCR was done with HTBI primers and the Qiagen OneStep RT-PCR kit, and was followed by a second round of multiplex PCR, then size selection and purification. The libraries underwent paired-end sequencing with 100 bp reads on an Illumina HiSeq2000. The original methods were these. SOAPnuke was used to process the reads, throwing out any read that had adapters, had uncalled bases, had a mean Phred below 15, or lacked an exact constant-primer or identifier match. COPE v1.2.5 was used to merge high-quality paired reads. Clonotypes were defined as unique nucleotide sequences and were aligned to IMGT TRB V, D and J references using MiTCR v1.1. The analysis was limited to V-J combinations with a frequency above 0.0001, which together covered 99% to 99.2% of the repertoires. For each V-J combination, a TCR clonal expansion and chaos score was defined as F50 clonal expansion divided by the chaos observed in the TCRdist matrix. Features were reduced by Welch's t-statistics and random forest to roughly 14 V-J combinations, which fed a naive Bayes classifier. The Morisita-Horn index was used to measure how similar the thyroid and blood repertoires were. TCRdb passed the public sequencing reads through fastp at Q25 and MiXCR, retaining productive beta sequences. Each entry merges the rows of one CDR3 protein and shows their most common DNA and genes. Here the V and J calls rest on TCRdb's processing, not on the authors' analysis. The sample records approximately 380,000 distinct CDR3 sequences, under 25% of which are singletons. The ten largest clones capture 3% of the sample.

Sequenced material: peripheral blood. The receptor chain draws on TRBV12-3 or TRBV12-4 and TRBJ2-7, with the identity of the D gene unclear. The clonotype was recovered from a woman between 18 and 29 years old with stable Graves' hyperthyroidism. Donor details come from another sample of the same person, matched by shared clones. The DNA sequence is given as TGTGCCAGCAGTCCCCTGGGCAGCAACTACGAGCAGTACTTC. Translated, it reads CASSPLGSNYEQYF.